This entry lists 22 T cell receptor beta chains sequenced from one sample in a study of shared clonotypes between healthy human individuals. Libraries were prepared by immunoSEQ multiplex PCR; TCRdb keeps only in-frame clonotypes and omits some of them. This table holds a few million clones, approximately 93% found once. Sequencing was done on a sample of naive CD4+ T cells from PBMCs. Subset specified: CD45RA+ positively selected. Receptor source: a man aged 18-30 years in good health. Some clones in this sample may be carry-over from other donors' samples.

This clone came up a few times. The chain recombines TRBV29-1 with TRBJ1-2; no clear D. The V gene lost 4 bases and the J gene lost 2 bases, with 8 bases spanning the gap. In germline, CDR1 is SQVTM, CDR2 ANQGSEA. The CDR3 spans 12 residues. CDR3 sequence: CSVVGGNYGYTF. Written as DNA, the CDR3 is TGCAGCGTTGTGGGTGGCAACTATGGCTACACCTTC.

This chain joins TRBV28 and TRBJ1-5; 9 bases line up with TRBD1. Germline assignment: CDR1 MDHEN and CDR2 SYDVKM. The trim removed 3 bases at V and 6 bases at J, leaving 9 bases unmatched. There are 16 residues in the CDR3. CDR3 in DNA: TGTGCCAGCAGTTTCCCCGGGACAGGGCGGAGTCAGCCCCAGCATTTT. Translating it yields CASSFPGTGRSQPQHF.

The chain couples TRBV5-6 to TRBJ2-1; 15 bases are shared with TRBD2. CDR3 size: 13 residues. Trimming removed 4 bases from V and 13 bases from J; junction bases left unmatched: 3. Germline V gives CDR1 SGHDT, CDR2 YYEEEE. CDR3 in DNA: TGTGCCAGCAGCCCGGGACTAGCGGGAGGTCAGTTCTTC. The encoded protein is CASSPGLAGGQFF.

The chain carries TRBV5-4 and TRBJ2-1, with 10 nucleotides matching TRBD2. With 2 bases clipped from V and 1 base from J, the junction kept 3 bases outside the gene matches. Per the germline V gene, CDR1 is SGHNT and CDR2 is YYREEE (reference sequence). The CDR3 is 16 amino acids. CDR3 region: CASSFGLAVSYNEQFF. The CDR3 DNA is TGTGCCAGCAGCTTTGGACTAGCGGTTTCCTACAATGAGCAGTTCTTC.

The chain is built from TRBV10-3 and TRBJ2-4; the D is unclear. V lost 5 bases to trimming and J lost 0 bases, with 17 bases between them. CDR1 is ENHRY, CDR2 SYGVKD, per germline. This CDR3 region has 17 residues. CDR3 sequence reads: CAISFRWEPLAKNIQYF. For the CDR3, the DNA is TGTGCCATCAGTTTCCGTTGGGAACCTCTAGCCAAAAACATTCAGTACTTC.

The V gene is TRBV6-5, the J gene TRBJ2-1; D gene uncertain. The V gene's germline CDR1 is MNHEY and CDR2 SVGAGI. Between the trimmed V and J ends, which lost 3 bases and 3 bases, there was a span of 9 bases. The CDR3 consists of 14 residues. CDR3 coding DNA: TGTGCCAGCAGTTATAACGCAGACTACAATGAGCAGTTCTTC. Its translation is CASSYNADYNEQFF.

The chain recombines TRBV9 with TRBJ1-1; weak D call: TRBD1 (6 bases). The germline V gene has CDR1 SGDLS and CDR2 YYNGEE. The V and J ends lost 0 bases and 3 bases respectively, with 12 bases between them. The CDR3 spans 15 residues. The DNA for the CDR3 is TGTGCCAGCAGCGTAGTAGGGGGAACCTACACTGAAGCTTTCTTT. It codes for CASSVVGGTYTEAFF.

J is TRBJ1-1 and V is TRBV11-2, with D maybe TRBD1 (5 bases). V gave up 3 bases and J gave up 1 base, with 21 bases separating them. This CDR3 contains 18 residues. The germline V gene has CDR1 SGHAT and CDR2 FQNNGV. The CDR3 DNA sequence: TGTGCCAGCAGCTTCGTTTTAGGGGCGCGACCTCCGAACACTGAAGCTTTCTTT. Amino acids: CASSFVLGARPPNTEAFF.

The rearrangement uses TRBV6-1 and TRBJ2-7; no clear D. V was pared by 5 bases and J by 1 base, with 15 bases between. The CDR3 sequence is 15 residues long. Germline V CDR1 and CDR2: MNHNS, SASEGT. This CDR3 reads CASSQLTTDSYEQYF. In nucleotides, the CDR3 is TGTGCCAGCAGTCAACTTACGACTGATTCCTACGAGCAGTACTTC.

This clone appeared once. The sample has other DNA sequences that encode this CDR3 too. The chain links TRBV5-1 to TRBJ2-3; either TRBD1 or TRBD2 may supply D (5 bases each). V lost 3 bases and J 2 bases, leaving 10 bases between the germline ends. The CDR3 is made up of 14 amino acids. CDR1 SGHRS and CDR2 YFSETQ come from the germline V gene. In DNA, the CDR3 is TGCGCCAGCAGCTCGGGGACCCTCACAGATACGCAGTATTTT. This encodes CASSSGTLTDTQYF.

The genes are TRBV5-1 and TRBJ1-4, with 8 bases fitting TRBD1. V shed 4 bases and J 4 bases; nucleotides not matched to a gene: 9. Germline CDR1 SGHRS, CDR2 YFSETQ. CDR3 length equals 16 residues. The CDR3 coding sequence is TGCGCCAGCAGCCCCCTTTTGACAGGGGATAATGAAAAACTGTTTTTT. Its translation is CASSPLLTGDNEKLFF.

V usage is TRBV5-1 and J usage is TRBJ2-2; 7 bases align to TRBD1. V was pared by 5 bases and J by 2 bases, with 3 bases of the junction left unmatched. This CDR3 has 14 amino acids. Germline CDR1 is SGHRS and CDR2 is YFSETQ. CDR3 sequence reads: CASRGQINTGELFF. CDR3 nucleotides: TGCGCCAGCAGGGGACAGATAAACACCGGGGAGCTGTTTTTT.

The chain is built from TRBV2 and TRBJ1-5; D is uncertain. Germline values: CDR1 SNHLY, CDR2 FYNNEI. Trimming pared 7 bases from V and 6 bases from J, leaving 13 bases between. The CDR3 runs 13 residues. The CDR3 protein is CASTNPGTQPQHF. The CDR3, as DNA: TGTGCCAGCACCAATCCCGGAACTCAGCCCCAGCATTTT.

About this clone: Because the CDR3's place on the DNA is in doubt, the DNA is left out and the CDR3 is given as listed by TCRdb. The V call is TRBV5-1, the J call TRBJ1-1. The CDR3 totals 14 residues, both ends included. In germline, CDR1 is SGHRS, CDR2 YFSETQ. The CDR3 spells CASLFGPGNTEAFF.

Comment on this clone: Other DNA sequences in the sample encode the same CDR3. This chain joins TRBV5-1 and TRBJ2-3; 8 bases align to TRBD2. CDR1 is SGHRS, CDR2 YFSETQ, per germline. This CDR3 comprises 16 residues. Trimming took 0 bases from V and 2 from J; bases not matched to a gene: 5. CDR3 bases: TGCGCCAGCAGCTTGGTTGCGGGAGGCTCCACAGATACGCAGTATTTT. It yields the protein CASSLVAGGSTDTQYF.

CDR3 nucleotides: TGCGCCAGCAGCTTAACCCACCGGGACTCTGAGCAGTTCTTC. As protein: CASSLTHRDSEQFF. The chain joins TRBV5-1 to TRBJ2-1; the D gene is possibly TRBD2 (6 bases). Per germline, CDR1 SGHRS and CDR2 YFSETQ. CDR3 length: 14 amino acids. With 2 bases removed from V and 9 bases from J, the gap between germline ends came to 15 bases.

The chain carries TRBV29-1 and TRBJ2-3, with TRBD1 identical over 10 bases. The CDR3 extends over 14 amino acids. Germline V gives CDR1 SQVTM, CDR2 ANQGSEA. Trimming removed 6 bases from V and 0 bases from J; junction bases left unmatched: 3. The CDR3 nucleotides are TGCAGCGTGACAGGGGGCGCGAGCACAGATACGCAGTATTTT. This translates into CSVTGGASTDTQYF.

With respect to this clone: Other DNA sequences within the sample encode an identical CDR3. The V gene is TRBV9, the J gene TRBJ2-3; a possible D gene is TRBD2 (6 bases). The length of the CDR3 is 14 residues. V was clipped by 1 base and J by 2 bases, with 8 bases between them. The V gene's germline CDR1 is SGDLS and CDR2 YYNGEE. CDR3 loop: CASSVRGTTDTQYF. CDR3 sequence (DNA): TGTGCCAGCAGCGTACGGGGGACCACAGATACGCAGTATTTT.

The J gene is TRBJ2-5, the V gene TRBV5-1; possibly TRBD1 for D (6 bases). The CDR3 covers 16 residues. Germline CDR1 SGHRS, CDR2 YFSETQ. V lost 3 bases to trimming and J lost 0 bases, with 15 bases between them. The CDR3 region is CASSSRTVFYQETQYF. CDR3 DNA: TGCGCCAGCAGCTCCCGGACAGTCTTTTACCAAGAGACCCAGTACTTC.

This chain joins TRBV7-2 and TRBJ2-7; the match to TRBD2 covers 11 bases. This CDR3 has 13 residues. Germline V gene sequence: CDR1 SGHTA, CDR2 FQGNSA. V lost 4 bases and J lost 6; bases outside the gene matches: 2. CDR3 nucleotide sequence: TGTGCCAGCAGCTCCGGGACTAGCGGCGAGCAGTACTTC. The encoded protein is CASSSGTSGEQYF.

CDR3 in amino acids: CASSSIGTGDGNTIYF. Written as DNA, the CDR3 is TGTGCCAGCAGCTCTATCGGGACAGGGGACGGAAACACCATATATTTT. The chain combines TRBV7-3 with TRBJ1-3, with TRBD1 matching 10 bases. Trimming took 4 bases from V and 4 from J; bases not matched to a gene: 7. Germline lookup yields CDR1 SGHTA and CDR2 FQGTGA. This CDR3 has 16 residues.

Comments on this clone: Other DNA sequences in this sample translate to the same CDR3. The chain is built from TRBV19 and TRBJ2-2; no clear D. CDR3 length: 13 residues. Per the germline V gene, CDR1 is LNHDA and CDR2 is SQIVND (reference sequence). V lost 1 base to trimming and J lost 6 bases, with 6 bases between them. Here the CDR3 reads CASSIVVPGELFF. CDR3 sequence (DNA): TGTGCCAGTAGTATAGTTGTCCCCGGGGAGCTGTTTTTT.